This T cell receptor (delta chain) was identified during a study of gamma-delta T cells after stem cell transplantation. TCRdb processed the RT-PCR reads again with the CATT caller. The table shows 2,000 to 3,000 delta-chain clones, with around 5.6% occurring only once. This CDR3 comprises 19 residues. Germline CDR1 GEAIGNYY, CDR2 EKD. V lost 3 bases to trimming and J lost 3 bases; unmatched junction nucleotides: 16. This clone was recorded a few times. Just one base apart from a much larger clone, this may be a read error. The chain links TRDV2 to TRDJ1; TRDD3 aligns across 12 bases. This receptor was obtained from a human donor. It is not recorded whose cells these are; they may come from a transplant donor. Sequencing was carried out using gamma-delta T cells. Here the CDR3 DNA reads TGTGCCTGTGACGCCGTCCATACTGGGGGATACTCGGGCGCCGATAAACTCATCTTT. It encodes CACDAVHTGGYSGADKLIF.